A selection of T cell receptor beta chains follows, all from one sample in a study of OX40 agonist ivuxolimab in advanced cancers. Assay used: immunoSEQ multiplex PCR; TCRdb lists only in-frame clones, some missing. The sample has about 76,000 clones, about 87% seen once. Sequenced here: CD4+ or CD8+ T cells sorted from blood, sampled in a trial of the OX40 agonist ivuxolimab. The receptor source for this set is an adult with an advanced solid tumor such as melanoma, head and neck, liver or kidney cancer. Both conserved end residues are part of each CDR3. Size values are once, few and many counts, or a class for expanded clones, and some rows have none.

v_call | cdr3_length | clone_size | cdr3_aa
TRBV4-2 | 14 | . | CASRGTNMNTEAFF
TRBV6-5 | 15 | . | CASGIDSYSNQPQHF
TRBV27 | 13 | . | CASSPGQIYGYTF
TRBV2 | 15 | . | CASSEEGQAYNEQFF
TRBV11-2 | 14 | once | CASSLQVPPETQYF
TRBV30 | 15 | few | CAWNGGQAYNTEAFF
TRBV6-5 | 15 | . | CASSYSRVYTGELFF
TRBV7-2 | 14 | once | CASSRDRGENIQYF
TRBV6-5 | 14 | . | CASSFRQGSREQYF
TRBV7-2 | 12 | . | CASGTGHFEAFF
TRBV7-2 | 16 | . | CASSSLGRGGVETQYF
TRBV11-3 | 18 | . | CASSPLASGGANTGELFF
TRBV9 | 14 | . | CASSETGSGNTIYF
TRBV27 | 15 | . | CASSSGTSDYNEQFF
TRBV28 | 12 | . | CASSAQSDTQYF
TRBV27 | 15 | . | CASRPWGVENEKLFF
TRBV10-3 | 15 | . | CAISEQEGRVTEAFF
TRBV6-1 | 13 | . | CASRPQGYYEQYF
TRBV11-1 | 13 | . | CASSSDPVGGYTF
TRBV5-1 | 15 | . | CASSGHPLGNTEAFF
TRBV5-6 | 14 | . | CASSFGQPQETQYF
TRBV9 | 17 | . | CASSVAGGGQGEETQYF
TRBV5-1 | 15 | . | CASRPTGGASNEQFF
TRBV5-5 | 16 | . | CASSLVSGGMGATQYF
TRBV4-3 | 17 | . | CASSQNVVAGYNSPLHF
TRBV9 | 15 | once | CASSVRDRDTDTQYF
TRBV4-3 | 15 | . | CASSQGEAGPDTQYF
TRBV5-6 | 18 | . | CASSFTYHLQQGVTEAFF
TRBV5-1 | 13 | . | CASSLEGTGELFF
TRBV9 | 14 | few | CASSVVWDTETQYF
TRBV2 | 15 | . | CASSEAAVYQETQYF
TRBV6-5 | 14 | . | CASTTGQMNTEAFF
TRBV6-1 | 14 | . | CATGGGQGNSPLHF
TRBV18 | 13 | . | CASSPGTGLEQYF
TRBV29-1 | 12 | . | CSAATGVTEAFF
TRBV11-3 | 13 | . | CASSPQTGNEQFF
TRBV6-1 | 14 | . | CASSDGGPGNTIYF
TRBV6-5 | 11 | . | CASMTRDTQYF
TRBV4-1 | 16 | . | CASSQYGVRSTDTQYF
TRBV12-5 | 13 | few | CASGLVQRGWAFF
TRBV9 | 14 | . | CASSVIAGAETQYF
TRBV7-9 | 15 | . | CASSIILGTTGELFF
TRBV18 | 15 | . | CASSPASGGLYEQYF
TRBV29-1 | 13 | . | CSVETAKRETQYF
TRBV5-1 | 17 | . | CASSLSSTVSSYNEQFF
TRBV7-2 | 13 | once | CASSQGAGETQYF
TRBV13 | 13 | . | CASSSQGRGGYTF
TRBV29-1 | 17 | . | CSALGFGTIGGKETQYF
TRBV7-2 | 15 | . | CASSLWGTAGNTIYF
TRBV2 | 13 | . | CASAVSRQETQYF
TRBV7-6 | 16 | . | CASSLGTGGHTGELFF
TRBV6-5 | 15 | . | CASSYSPPNGDTIYF